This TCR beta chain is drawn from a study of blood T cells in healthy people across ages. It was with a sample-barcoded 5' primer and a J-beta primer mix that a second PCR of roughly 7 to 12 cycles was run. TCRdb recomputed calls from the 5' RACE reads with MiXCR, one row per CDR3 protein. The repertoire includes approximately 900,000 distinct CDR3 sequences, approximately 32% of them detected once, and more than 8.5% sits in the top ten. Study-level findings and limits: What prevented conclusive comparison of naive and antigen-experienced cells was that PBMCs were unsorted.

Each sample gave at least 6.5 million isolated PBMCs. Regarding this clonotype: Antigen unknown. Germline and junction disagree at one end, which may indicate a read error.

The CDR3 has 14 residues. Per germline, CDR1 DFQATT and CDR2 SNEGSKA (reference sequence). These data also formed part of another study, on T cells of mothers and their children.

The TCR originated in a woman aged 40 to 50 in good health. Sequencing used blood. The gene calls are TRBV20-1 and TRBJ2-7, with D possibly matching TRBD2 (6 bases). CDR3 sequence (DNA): TGCAGTGCTGGAGATGGGGGGACCGGGTACGAGCAGTACTTC. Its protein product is CSAGDGGTGYEQYF.